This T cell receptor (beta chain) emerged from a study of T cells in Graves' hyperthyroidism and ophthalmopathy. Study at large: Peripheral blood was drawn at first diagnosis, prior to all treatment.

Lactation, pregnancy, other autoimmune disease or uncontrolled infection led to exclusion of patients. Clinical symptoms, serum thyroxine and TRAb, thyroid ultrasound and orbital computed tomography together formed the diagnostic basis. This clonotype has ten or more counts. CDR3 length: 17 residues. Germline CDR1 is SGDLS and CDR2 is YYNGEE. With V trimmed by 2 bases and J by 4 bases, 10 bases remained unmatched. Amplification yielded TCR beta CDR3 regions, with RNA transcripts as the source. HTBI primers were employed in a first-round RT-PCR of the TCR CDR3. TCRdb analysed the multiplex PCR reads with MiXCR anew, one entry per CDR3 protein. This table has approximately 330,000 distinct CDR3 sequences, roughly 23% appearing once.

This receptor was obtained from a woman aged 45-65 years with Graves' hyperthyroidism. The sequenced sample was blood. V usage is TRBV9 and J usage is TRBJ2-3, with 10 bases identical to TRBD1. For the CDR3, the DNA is TGTGCCAGCAGCGTTGCCGTGGACAGGGGGGTTTCAGATACGCAGTATTTT. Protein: CASSVAVDRGVSDTQYF.